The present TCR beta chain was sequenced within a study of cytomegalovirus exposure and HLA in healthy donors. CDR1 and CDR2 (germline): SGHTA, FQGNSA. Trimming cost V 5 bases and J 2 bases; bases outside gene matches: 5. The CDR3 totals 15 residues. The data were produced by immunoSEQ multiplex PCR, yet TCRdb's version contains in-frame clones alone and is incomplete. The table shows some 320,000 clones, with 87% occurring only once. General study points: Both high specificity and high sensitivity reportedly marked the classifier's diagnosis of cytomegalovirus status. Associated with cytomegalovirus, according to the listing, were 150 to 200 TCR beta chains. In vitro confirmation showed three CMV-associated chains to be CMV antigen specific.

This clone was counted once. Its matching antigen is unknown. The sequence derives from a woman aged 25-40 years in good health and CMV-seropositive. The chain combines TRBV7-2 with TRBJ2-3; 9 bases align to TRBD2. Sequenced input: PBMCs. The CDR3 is CASSASSGNTDTQYF. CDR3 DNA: TGTGCCAGCAGCGCCTCTAGCGGGAACACAGATACGCAGTATTTT.